This TCR beta chain was captured in a study of blood T cell repertoires in COVID-19. Study information: Italy, Spain and the United States were the sources of the convalescent and acute COVID-19 samples. T cells, B-cell-depleted T cells, or PBMCs supplied cDNA or gDNA.

Original processing notes: Cell counts per sample came from amplifying reference gene primers. Only in-frame clones appear in the TCRdb table, and some are missing; sequencing was by immunoSEQ multiplex PCR. That table gives V, J and clone size, and the DNA gave D and trimming. The profile covers fewer than 250,000 clones, with about 83% appearing a single time and 2.9% taken by the ten largest. Trimming cost V 5 bases and J 3 bases, with 16 bases left between them. Germline CDR1 is SGHAT and CDR2 is FQNNGV. The CDR3 is 15 amino acids. This chain joins TRBV11-2 and TRBJ1-1; D ambiguous. Material for sequencing was peripheral blood. The source of this sequence is a man aged 50-60 years with active or convalescent COVID-19. This CDR3 is CASSPPPSRYTEAFF. In nucleotides, the CDR3 is TGTGCCAGCAGCCCTCCCCCGAGCCGGTACACTGAAGCTTTCTTT.